The 16 T cell receptor beta chains listed next were all sequenced from one sample in a study of shared clonotypes between healthy human individuals. Sequencing used immunoSEQ multiplex PCR; TCRdb keeps in-frame clones, though not all of them. The profile shows roughly 2 million clones, roughly 95% of them singletons. The sample consisted of naive CD4+ T cells sorted from blood. Subset reported: CD45RA+ positively selected. The receptors stem from a man younger than 35 in good health.

The chain uses TRBV6-1 and TRBJ1-2, with 7 bases matching TRBD1. V dropped 1 base and J dropped 4; count of bases not matched to a gene: 3. Per germline, CDR1 MNHNS and CDR2 SASEGT. The CDR3 length is 14 residues. CDR3 nucleotide sequence: TGTGCCAGCAGTGAAGATACAGGGGCCTATGGCTACACCTTC. Translation gives CASSEDTGAYGYTF.

J is TRBJ2-7 and V is TRBV28; the D call may be TRBD1 or TRBD2 (5 bases each). Germline-derived CDR1 and CDR2 are MDHEN and SYDVKM. The CDR3 runs 12 residues. Trimming shortened V by 6 bases and J by 13 bases, and 19 bases separated the two germline ends. CDR3 sequence: CASSTGTRRVYF. CDR3 coding DNA: TGTGCCAGCAGCACCGGGACCAGAAGGGTCTACTTC.

V and J are TRBV6-1 and TRBJ1-6; 12 positions agree with TRBD1. CDR3 length equals 17 residues. From germline, CDR1 is MNHNS and CDR2 SASEGT. J gave up 9 bases and V 0 bases, and 6 bases lay outside the gene matches. The CDR3 protein is CASSEAGTGGRVSPLHF. DNA of the CDR3: TGTGCCAGCAGTGAAGCGGGGACAGGGGGCCGAGTTTCACCCCTCCACTTT.

The chain is built from TRBV10-3 and TRBJ2-7; 7 bases line up with TRBD2. There are 15 residues in the CDR3. Germline CDR1 and CDR2: ENHRY and SYGVKD. V was pared by 0 bases and J by 1 base, with 3 bases of the junction left unmatched. The CDR3 region is CAISESSAGSYEQYF. As DNA, the CDR3 is TGTGCCATCAGTGAGTCCTCAGCGGGGTCCTACGAGCAGTACTTC.

This clone occurred once. V usage is TRBV7-2 and J usage is TRBJ2-3; the match to TRBD1 covers 11 bases. J gave up 4 bases and V 5 bases, and 5 bases lay outside the gene matches. CDR3 length: 15 amino acids. Per the germline V gene, CDR1 is SGHTA and CDR2 is FQGNSA. The CDR3 DNA reads as TGTGCCAGCAGCCGGGACAGGGGGTTGTCAGATACGCAGTATTTT. Encoded protein: CASSRDRGLSDTQYF.

The chain couples TRBV9 to TRBJ2-3; D gene uncertain. The CDR3 covers 13 residues. The V end was cut by 1 base, the J end by 2 bases, with 5 bases between. The germline V gene encodes CDR1 SGDLS and CDR2 YYNGEE. Here the CDR3 reads CASSVSFTDTQYF. The CDR3 nucleotides are TGTGCCAGCAGCGTATCCTTCACAGATACGCAGTATTTT.

The rearrangement uses TRBV25-1 and TRBJ1-2, with a weak D call TRBD1 (5 bases). This CDR3 spans 15 amino acids. Between the trimmed V and J ends, which lost 3 bases and 4 bases, there was a span of 15 bases. Germline-derived CDR1 and CDR2 are MGHDK and SYGVNS. CDR3 in DNA: TGTGCCAGCAGTGATGGGGCCTACAGTTCCTATGGCTACACCTTC. Its protein product is CASSDGAYSSYGYTF.

The chain couples TRBV5-1 to TRBJ2-7, with 9 bases lining up with TRBD2. Germline trimming cut 8 bases from V and 9 bases from J; bases unmatched to any gene: 12. Germline CDR1 reads SGHRS; CDR2 reads YFSETQ. This CDR3 is 13 amino acids long. The CDR3 loop is CASTWDSGSSQYF. CDR3 DNA sequence: TGCGCCAGTACGTGGGATAGCGGGAGTTCGCAGTACTTC.

The chain joins TRBV6-5 to TRBJ1-1; 7 bases are shared with TRBD1. V lost 4 bases and J lost 12; bases outside the gene matches: 5. Germline CDR1 MNHEY, CDR2 SVGAGI. The CDR3 is 11 residues long. CDR3 amino acids: CASSLGQRSFF. DNA of the CDR3: TGTGCCAGCAGTTTGGGACAGAGGTCTTTCTTT.

Points on this clone: The sample has other DNA sequences that encode this CDR3 too. The CDR3 nucleotides are TGTGCCAGCAGTCCATCTAAGAACACTGAAGCTTTCTTT. Protein product: CASSPSKNTEAFF. J is TRBJ1-1 and V is TRBV28; D is ambiguous. Trimming removed 5 bases from V and 1 base from J, with 8 bases in between. The CDR3 covers 13 residues. Germline V gene data show CDR1 as MDHEN and CDR2 as SYDVKM. Looking up the rest from reference TRBV28 and TRBJ1-1 gives the full variable domain: DVKVTQSSRYLVKRTGEKVFLECVQDMDHENMFWYRQDPGLGLRLIYFSYDVKMKEKGDIPEGYSVSREKKERFSLILESASTNQTSMYLCASSPSKNTEAFFGQGTRLTVV.

This rearrangement joins TRBV4-2 to TRBJ1-1, with D possibly matching TRBD1 (5 bases). Germline CDR1 is LGHNA and CDR2 is YNFKEQ. V lost 0 bases and J 5 bases, leaving 22 bases between the germline ends. The CDR3 is 18 residues long. CDR3 nucleotide sequence: TGTGCCAGCAGCCAAGATGGGGGTTTAGGAGGTAAGGAGACTGAAGCTTTCTTT. It is translated as CASSQDGGLGGKETEAFF.

V gene TRBV4-2 combines with J gene TRBJ2-7; tentatively, D is TRBD2 (6 bases). CDR1 and CDR2 from the germline V gene are LGHNA and YNFKEQ. V dropped 1 base and J dropped 5 bases, with 12 bases sitting between them. This CDR3 region has 14 residues. CDR3 residues: CASSQAGGGDEQYF. DNA for the CDR3: TGTGCCAGCAGCCAAGCGGGCGGAGGGGACGAGCAGTACTTC.

This chain joins TRBV6-6 and TRBJ1-5; 8 positions agree with TRBD1. In germline, CDR1 is MNHNY, CDR2 SVGAGI (reference sequence). The V gene end was trimmed by 3 bases and the J gene end by 9 bases; junction bases not matched to a gene: 13. CDR3 length equals 16 residues. The CDR3 here is CASSYIQGAPNRPQHF. CDR3 bases: TGTGCCAGCAGTTATATCCAGGGGGCCCCGAACAGGCCCCAGCATTTT.

The J gene is TRBJ1-4, the V gene TRBV6-6; D not certain. The CDR3 has 14 amino acids. Germline lookup yields CDR1 MNHNY and CDR2 SVGAGI (reference sequence). Trimming took off 5 bases at V and 0 bases at J, with 7 bases between the two ends. CDR3 in amino acids: CASSGFATNEKLFF. As DNA, the CDR3 is TGTGCCAGCAGTGGATTTGCAACTAATGAAAAACTGTTTTTT.

The V and J genes are TRBV30 and TRBJ1-2, with 10 bases that match TRBD1. From germline, CDR1 is GTSNPN and CDR2 SVGIG (reference sequence). The CDR3 sequence is 13 residues long. V dropped 0 bases and J dropped 9; count of bases not matched to a gene: 4. The chain's CDR3 is CAWSVRDRGRYTF. The CDR3 DNA reads TGTGCCTGGAGTGTACGGGACAGGGGACGCTACACCTTC.

This chain uses TRBV7-2 with TRBJ1-6; TRBD1 is a possible D gene (6 bases). CDR3 size: 13 residues. The V and J ends lost 8 bases and 5 bases respectively, with 10 bases between them. CDR1 and CDR2 from the germline V gene are SGHTA and FQGNSA. CDR3 loop: CASGGRNNSPLHF. The CDR3 DNA reads as TGTGCCAGCGGGGGCAGAAATAATTCACCCCTCCACTTT.